The 18 T cell receptor beta chains below were found in one sample sequenced in a study of beta chain features in type 1 diabetes (dated by TCRdb to 2017 to 2018). The library was produced with the immunoSEQ multiplex PCR assay. The High Capacity cDNA Reverse Transcription Kit was used to reverse transcribe all of the isolated RNA, meaning that expressed TCRB transcripts were what got sequenced. This immuneACCESS table, as held by TCRdb, lists in-frame sequences with V and J called but not all clones. Of the missing ones, under half trace to an unresolved V gene in checked studies; the others have no known cause. Recorded for this sample are about 150,000 clones; roughly 48% of them occurred a single time. The ten largest make up around 0.43% of the sample. The specimen was Tregs from blood. Taken with the paper, the label for cell subset or site translates to: regulatory CD4+ T cells. The receptors originated from a man younger than 35 in good health.

The chain links TRBV21-1 to TRBJ1-1; the table calls TRBD1, which could not be checked here. TRBV21-1 is recorded as a pseudogene. The CDR3 has 13 residues. The CDR3 sequence: CARAQIMNTEAFF. The CDR3 nucleotides read TGTGCCAGGGCACAGATAATGAACACTGAAGCTTTCTTT.

The chain carries TRBV6-6 and TRBJ1-5; the match to TRBD1 covers 7 bases. CDR3 length equals 15 residues. In germline, CDR1 is MNHNY, CDR2 SVGAGI (reference sequence). Unmatched junction bases numbered 3, after V lost 2 bases and J lost 2 bases. The CDR3 is CASSYRGQGNQPQHF. The CDR3 DNA follows: TGTGCCAGCAGTTACAGGGGGCAGGGCAATCAGCCCCAGCATTTT.

This clone was counted only a few times. The rearrangement links TRBV6-6 to TRBJ1-5; 8 nucleotides line up with TRBD1. Unmatched junction bases numbered 10, after V lost 6 bases and J lost 6 bases. The CDR3 consists of 15 residues. In germline, CDR1 is MNHNY, CDR2 SVGAGI (reference sequence). In DNA form, the CDR3 reads TGTGCCAGCAGCCAACAGACAGGGGCCCCTCAGCCCCAGCATTTT. This encodes CASSQQTGAPQPQHF.

The V call is TRBV7-2, the J call TRBJ2-5; D is unclear. The germline V gene encodes CDR1 SGHTA and CDR2 FQGNSA. Trimming cost V 3 bases and J 3 bases, with 8 bases left between them. The CDR3 has 13 amino acids. CDR3 sequence reads: CASSFGPEETQYF. The CDR3 DNA is TGTGCCAGCAGCTTTGGGCCTGAAGAGACCCAGTACTTC.

The rearrangement links TRBV19 to TRBJ2-3, with TRBD1 as a possible D gene (8 bases). With 8 bases removed from V and 5 bases from J, the gap between germline ends came to 17 bases. Germline loops: CDR1 LNHDA, CDR2 SQIVND (reference sequence). CDR3 length: 14 residues. The CDR3 region is CASRDRSGEDTQYF. For the CDR3, the DNA is TGTGCCAGTCGGGACAGGAGCGGGGAAGATACGCAGTATTTT.

V gene TRBV7-6 combines with J gene TRBJ2-1; 11 nucleotides line up with TRBD2. The germline V gene encodes CDR1 SGHVS and CDR2 FNYEAQ. The V and J ends lost 6 bases and 7 bases, in that order; junction bases with no gene match: 8. The CDR3 runs 15 residues. The CDR3 bases are TGTGCCAGCAGACGGGGACTAGCGGAGAAGAATGAGCAGTTCTTC. This gives the protein CASRRGLAEKNEQFF.

J is TRBJ2-2 and V is TRBV28; TRBD1 aligns across 7 bases. This CDR3 has 13 residues. Germline V CDR1 and CDR2: MDHEN, SYDVKM. The V gene end was trimmed by 10 bases and the J gene end by 3 bases; junction bases not matched to a gene: 5. CDR3 sequence: CATYRGDTGELFF. CDR3 nucleotides: TGTGCCACCTACAGGGGTGACACCGGGGAGCTGTTTTTT.

The chain couples TRBV7-2 to TRBJ1-6, with TRBD1 identical over 8 bases. The CDR3 has 14 amino acids. After removal of 3 bases from V and 8 bases from J, the junction contained 3 bases not matched to a gene. Germline loops: CDR1 SGHTA, CDR2 FQGNSA. For the CDR3, the DNA is TGTGCCAGCAGCTTTGACAGGGGTTATTCACCCCTCCACTTT. Encoded protein: CASSFDRGYSPLHF.

This clone was picked up a small number of times. V usage is TRBV7-8 and J usage is TRBJ2-7, with 8 bases that match TRBD1. Per germline, CDR1 SGHVS and CDR2 FQNEAQ. This CDR3 region has 12 residues. V trimming: 6 bases; J trimming: 6 bases; junction bases outside the gene matches: 4. This chain's CDR3 is CASSEDRAEQYF. CDR3 DNA: TGTGCCAGCAGTGAGGACAGGGCCGAGCAGTACTTC.

V and J are TRBV5-1 and TRBJ2-3, with TRBD2 as a possible D gene (6 bases). CDR1 and CDR2 from the germline V gene are SGHRS and YFSETQ. The CDR3 runs 16 residues. V lost 0 bases and J 2 bases, leaving 13 bases between the germline ends. The CDR3 region has the DNA TGCGCCAGCAGCTTGGGAGGAGGGACCTACACAGATACGCAGTATTTT. Amino acid sequence: CASSLGGGTYTDTQYF.

This clone was detected a few times. The genes are TRBV6-1 and TRBJ2-3, with 11 bases aligning to TRBD2. Trimming removed 6 bases from V and 4 bases from J; junction bases left unmatched: 3. Germline V gene data show CDR1 as MNHNS and CDR2 as SASEGT. This CDR3 spans 14 amino acids. For the CDR3, the DNA is TGTGCCAGCAGATTAGCGGGGGGGCCAGATACGCAGTATTTT. Protein product: CASRLAGGPDTQYF.

The chain uses TRBV9 and TRBJ1-1; D is uncertain. Trimming pared 0 bases from V and 6 bases from J, leaving 9 bases between. The germline CDR1 and CDR2 sequences are SGDLS and YYNGEE. The CDR3 runs 13 residues. CDR3 sequence reads: CASSVESRAEAFF. CDR3 sequence (DNA): TGTGCCAGCAGCGTAGAGTCTCGGGCTGAAGCTTTCTTT.

This clone has just a few counts. The rearrangement joins TRBV4-3 to TRBJ2-4, with D perhaps TRBD2 (5 bases). Germline CDR1 is LGHNA and CDR2 is YSLEER. The CDR3 length is 16 residues. Deletions cut 3 bases from V and 0 bases from J, with 12 bases between. The CDR3 bases are TGCGCCAGCAGCCAGGACGGGATCTTAGCCAAAAACATTCAGTACTTC. Its translation is CASSQDGILAKNIQYF.

This clone was seen more than once but under ten times. The rearrangement joins TRBV30 to TRBJ2-1; 11 bases agree with TRBD2. The CDR3 is 13 amino acids. V lost 7 bases, J lost 12 bases, and 11 bases stayed unmatched. The V gene's germline CDR1 is GTSNPN and CDR2 SVGIG (reference sequence). CDR3 bases: TGTGCCTCCGGGACTAGCGGCCTAGCGCGGCAGTTCTTC. Encoded protein: CASGTSGLARQFF.

This sequence joins TRBV19 and TRBJ2-3; 7 bases agree with TRBD2. Germline CDR1 reads LNHDA; CDR2 reads SQIVND (reference sequence). The trim removed 8 bases at V and 5 bases at J, leaving 10 bases unmatched. The length of the CDR3 is 14 residues. This chain's CDR3 is CASGEGGPGDTQYF. CDR3 sequence (DNA): TGTGCCAGTGGGGAGGGAGGGCCTGGAGATACGCAGTATTTT.

This clone has just a few counts. The genes are TRBV6-6 and TRBJ1-4; 7 nucleotides align to TRBD1. The germline V gene encodes CDR1 MNHNY and CDR2 SVGAGI (reference sequence). Trimming at V came to 4 bases and at J to 11 bases, leaving 4 bases not matched to a gene. There are 12 residues in the CDR3. The CDR3 spells CASSSRGEKLFF. The DNA for the CDR3 is TGTGCCAGCAGTTCCAGGGGGGAGAAACTGTTTTTT.

The gene calls are TRBV5-1 and TRBJ2-3, with D possibly matching TRBD1 (8 bases). Trimming stripped 0 bases from V and 4 bases from J, with 21 bases between. CDR3 length equals 18 residues. Germline CDR1 SGHRS, CDR2 YFSETQ. The CDR3 is CASSLAGPRQGRADTQYF. The CDR3 bases are TGCGCCAGCAGCTTGGCCGGCCCTAGACAGGGGAGGGCAGATACGCAGTATTTT. The variable domain in full, completed from reference TRBV5-1 and TRBJ2-3, reads KAGVTQTPRYLIKTRGQQVTLSCSPISGHRSVSWYQQTPGQGLQFLFEYFSETQRNKGNFPGRFSGRQFSNSRSEMNVSTLELGDSALYLCASSLAGPRQGRADTQYFGPGTRLTVL.

CDR3 protein: CASSWQGAVYEQYF. The CDR3 coding sequence is TGTGCCAGCAGCTGGCAGGGGGCGGTCTACGAGCAGTACTTC. V usage is TRBV7-9 and J usage is TRBJ2-7; 8 bases agree with TRBD1. V lost 4 bases and J lost 3; bases outside the gene matches: 5. This CDR3 contains 14 residues. Germline CDR1 SEHNR, CDR2 FQNEAQ (reference sequence).